These T cell receptor beta chains were read from a single sample in a study of blood T cell repertoires in COVID-19. Data came from immunoSEQ multiplex PCR; TCRdb stores just in-frame clones and leaves some out. The sample has roughly 380,000 clones, roughly 87% seen once. The material sequenced was PBMCs or T cells enriched from blood (not recorded which). Source of these receptors: a woman aged 25 to 39 who had recovered from COVID-19. The CDR3 runs from the conserved cysteine through the conserved F or W. D genes are given only for firm matches. The size entry is marked missing in some rows and otherwise reads once, few, many or a size class.

d_gene	v_gene	j_gene	len	abundance	CDR3nt	CDR3aa
TRBD1	TRBV5-6	TRBJ1-1	16	-	TGTGCCAGCAGCTCCTTTCAGACAGGGCAGGTCACTGAAGCTTTCTTT	CASSSFQTGQVTEAFF
-	TRBV11-2	TRBJ1-1	13	-	TGTGCCAGCAGCTTAGGTAGTAACACTGAAGCTTTCTTT	CASSLGSNTEAFF
TRBD1	TRBV4-1	TRBJ1-5	18	-	TGCGCCAGCAGCCAAGGGGGGACAGCCTGGGATAGCAATCAGCCCCAGCATTTT	CASSQGGTAWDSNQPQHF
TRBD1	TRBV25-1	TRBJ1-1	15	few	TGTGCCAGCAGTGATGGAGGACAGGGGGACACTGAAGCTTTCTTT	CASSDGGQGDTEAFF
TRBD2	TRBV11-3	TRBJ2-1	18	-	TGTGCCAGCAGCTTGGACCACGGGGTAGCGGGTCTCGCCGTGGAGCAGTTCTTC	CASSLDHGVAGLAVEQFF
TRBD1	TRBV18	TRBJ1-4	15	once	TGTGCCAGCTCACCGAGGGACAGTAATTATGAAAAACTGTTTTTT	CASSPRDSNYEKLFF
-	TRBV3-1/TRBV3-2	TRBJ2-5	15	-	TGTGCCAGCAGCCAAGGTTCCAGGGGAGGGGAGACCCAGTACTTC	CASSQGSRGGETQYF
-	TRBV10-3	TRBJ1-1	15	-	TGTGCCATCAGCCCATATGGGGAGCACAACACTGAAGCTTTCTTT	CAISPYGEHNTEAFF
TRBD2	TRBV15	TRBJ2-3	14	-	TGTGCCACCAGCACGGGGGGAGGTGCAGATACGCAGTATTTT	CATSTGGGADTQYF
TRBD1	TRBV28	TRBJ1-1	11	-	TGTGCCAGCTACACAGGGGCTGAAGCTTTCTTT	CASYTGAEAFF
TRBD2	TRBV5-4	TRBJ2-3	15	-	TGTGCCAGCAGCTTACTCGGGAGGGGCACAGATACGCAGTATTTT	CASSLLGRGTDTQYF
TRBD1	TRBV11-2	TRBJ2-7	15	few	TGTGCCAGCAGCGCCTCGGACAGGGCCTTCTACGAGCAGTACTTC	CASSASDRAFYEQYF
TRBD2	TRBV5-4	TRBJ2-3	17	few	TGTGCCAGCAGCCCGACTAGCGGGGGGCAAAGCACAGATACGCAGTATTTT	CASSPTSGGQSTDTQYF
-	TRBV28	TRBJ2-3	16	once	TGTGCCAGCAGTTTAGTCAGTTGGTCTAGCACAGATACGCAGTATTTT	CASSLVSWSSTDTQYF
-	TRBV19	TRBJ2-2	15	few	TGTGCCAGTAGTGCCGACAGATCGAACACCGGGGAGCTGTTTTTT	CASSADRSNTGELFF
-	TRBV5-1	TRBJ2-3	15	-	TGCGCCAGCAGCTTTGGGGAGGTTGGCACGGATACGCAGTATTTT	CASSFGEVGTDTQYF
TRBD1	TRBV5-1	TRBJ2-7	15	-	TGCGCCAGCCGCCCGTCGACAGGGAGCTCCTACGAGCAGTACTTC	CASRPSTGSSYEQYF
-	TRBV3-1/TRBV3-2	TRBJ1-2	14	-	TGTGCCAGCAGCCAAGTCCACGGGGGGAGAGGCTACACCTTC	CASSQVHGGRGYTF
-	TRBV27	TRBJ2-5	12	-	TGTGCCAGCAGTAACGGTCAAGAGACCCAGTACTTC	CASSNGQETQYF
-	TRBV20-1	TRBJ1-3	14	-	TGCAGTGCTAGTTTCCCGGGTTCGGGAAACACCATATATTTT	CSASFPGSGNTIYF
-	TRBV7-8	TRBJ2-1	14	-	TGTGCCAGCAGCTTAGCGCGGGCGTCCAATGAGCAGTTCTTC	CASSLARASNEQFF
-	TRBV27	TRBJ2-2	15	-	TGTGCCAGTACCAGGGGTCTCTCCTCCGACGGGGAGCTGTTTTTT	CASTRGLSSDGELFF
-	TRBV3-1/TRBV3-2	TRBJ2-7	13	once	TGTGCCAGCAGCCGGTACCTCGGAGACGAGCAGTACTTC	CASSRYLGDEQYF
-	TRBV2	TRBJ1-2	13	-	TGTGCCAGCAGCCCTGACGGACAGCATGGCTACACCTTC	CASSPDGQHGYTF
TRBD2	TRBV29-1	TRBJ2-7	16	-	TGCAGCGTTGAAAGCCCACTAGCGGGAACGACCTACGAGCAGTACTTC	CSVESPLAGTTYEQYF
TRBD1	TRBV3-1/TRBV3-2	TRBJ2-2	18	few	TGTGCCAGCAGCCACCACAGGGACAGGGGACGGGACACCGGGGAGCTGTTTTTT	CASSHHRDRGRDTGELFF
TRBD2	TRBV5-1	TRBJ2-3	15	-	TGCGCCAGCAGCCCTAGACTAGCCTCCACAGATACGCAGTATTTT	CASSPRLASTDTQYF
-	TRBV27	TRBJ2-3	13	-	TGTGCCAGCAGTCCCCTAGCCGGGAGTACGCAGTATTTT	CASSPLAGSTQYF
TRBD1	TRBV2	TRBJ2-3	14	-	TGTGCCAGCAGTGAGACAGGGTTTACAGATACGCAGTATTTT	CASSETGFTDTQYF
-	TRBV7-2	TRBJ2-3	15	-	TGTGCCAGCAGCTTAGGGGGGCCGACCACAGATACGCAGTATTTT	CASSLGGPTTDTQYF
TRBD1	TRBV25-1	TRBJ1-4	15	-	TGTGCCAGCAGTGACACGACAGGGGGAAGCGAAAAACTGTTTTTT	CASSDTTGGSEKLFF
-	TRBV11-2	TRBJ1-5	15	-	TGTGCCAGCAGCTTAGGAGAGGGTCCCAATCAGCCCCAGCATTTT	CASSLGEGPNQPQHF
-	TRBV19	TRBJ1-6	15	-	TGTGCCAGCTCGGGTGGGGCGCGGTGGGCTTCACCCCTCCACTTT	CASSGGARWASPLHF
-	TRBV7-3	TRBJ2-2	14	-	TGTGCCAGCAGCTTTTCCTATTCGTCCGGGGAGCTGTTTTTT	CASSFSYSSGELFF
-	TRBV19	TRBJ2-3	15	-	TGTGCCAGTAGTAGGGGGGGCGGGAGCACAGATACGCAGTATTTT	CASSRGGGSTDTQYF
-	TRBV5-6	TRBJ2-1	13	-	TGTGCCAGCAGCGCCGGGACTTTGAATGAGCAGTTCTTC	CASSAGTLNEQFF
TRBD1	TRBV4-2	TRBJ1-2	15	-	TGTGCCAGCAGCCAGACAGGGGGAAATGGCTATGGCTACACCTTC	CASSQTGGNGYGYTF
-	TRBV5-1	TRBJ1-1	13	once	TGCGCCAGCAGCGGGCAGCAGAACACTGAAGCTTTCTTT	CASSGQQNTEAFF
-	TRBV4-2	TRBJ2-3	13	once	TGTGCCAGCAGCCAAGGGCCTGGAGAGACGCAGTATTTT	CASSQGPGETQYF
-	TRBV5-6	TRBJ2-2	13	-	TGTGCCAGCAGCGCCACAGGGCCCGGGGAGCTGTTTTTT	CASSATGPGELFF
-	TRBV19	TRBJ1-1	12	few	TGTGCCAGTAGTCATGGGGCAGGGTCAGCTTTCTTT	CASSHGAGSAFF
TRBD1	TRBV9	TRBJ1-1	17	-	TGTGCCAGCAGCGTAGATTCGGGGGACAGGGCGAAGGATGAAGCTTTCTTT	CASSVDSGDRAKDEAFF
-	TRBV27	TRBJ1-4	14	-	TGTGCCAGCAGTTCGGTGCAGGGCACCGAAAAACTGTTTTTT	CASSSVQGTEKLFF